Below, one T cell receptor (beta chain) is given with its context. In the authors' methods: Counts of nucleated cells, estimated from reference gene primer amplification, were obtained. The assay was immunoSEQ multiplex PCR, and TCRdb's table has in-frame clones only and misses some. From that table come the V and J calls and clone size; the DNA was used to work out D and trimming. The sample shows under 200,000 clones, around 83% of them seen only once. The length of the CDR3 is 12 residues. Trimming took off 2 bases at V and 7 bases at J, with 9 bases between the two ends. CDR1 and CDR2 from the germline V gene are SGHNT and YENEEA. The sample comes from a study of blood T cell repertoires in COVID-19. Study as a whole: Specimens from acute and convalescent COVID-19 originated in the United States, Italy and Spain. PBMCs, B-cell-depleted T cells, or T cells were the source of the cDNA or gDNA that made up the material.

The sequencing sample was made of peripheral blood. The TCR was taken from an elderly woman in a cohort sampled during active or convalescent COVID-19. The chain is built from TRBV11-3 and TRBJ2-7; possibly TRBD1 for D (7 bases). This CDR3 reads CASSLQGGEQYF. In nucleotides, the CDR3 is TGTGCCAGCAGCTTACAGGGGGGTGAGCAGTACTTC.